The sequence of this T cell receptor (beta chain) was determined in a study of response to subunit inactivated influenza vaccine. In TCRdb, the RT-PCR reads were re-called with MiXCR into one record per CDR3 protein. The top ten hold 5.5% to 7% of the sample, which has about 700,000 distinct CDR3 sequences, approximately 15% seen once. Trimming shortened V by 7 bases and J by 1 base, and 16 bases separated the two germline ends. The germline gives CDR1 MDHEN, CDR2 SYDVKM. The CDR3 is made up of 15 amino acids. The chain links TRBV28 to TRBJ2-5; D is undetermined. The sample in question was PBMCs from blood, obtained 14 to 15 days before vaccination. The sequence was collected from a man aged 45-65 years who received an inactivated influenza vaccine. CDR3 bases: TGTGCCAGCACTCGAAGGCCTGGAGCCCAAGAGACCCAGTACTTC. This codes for CASTRRPGAQETQYF.